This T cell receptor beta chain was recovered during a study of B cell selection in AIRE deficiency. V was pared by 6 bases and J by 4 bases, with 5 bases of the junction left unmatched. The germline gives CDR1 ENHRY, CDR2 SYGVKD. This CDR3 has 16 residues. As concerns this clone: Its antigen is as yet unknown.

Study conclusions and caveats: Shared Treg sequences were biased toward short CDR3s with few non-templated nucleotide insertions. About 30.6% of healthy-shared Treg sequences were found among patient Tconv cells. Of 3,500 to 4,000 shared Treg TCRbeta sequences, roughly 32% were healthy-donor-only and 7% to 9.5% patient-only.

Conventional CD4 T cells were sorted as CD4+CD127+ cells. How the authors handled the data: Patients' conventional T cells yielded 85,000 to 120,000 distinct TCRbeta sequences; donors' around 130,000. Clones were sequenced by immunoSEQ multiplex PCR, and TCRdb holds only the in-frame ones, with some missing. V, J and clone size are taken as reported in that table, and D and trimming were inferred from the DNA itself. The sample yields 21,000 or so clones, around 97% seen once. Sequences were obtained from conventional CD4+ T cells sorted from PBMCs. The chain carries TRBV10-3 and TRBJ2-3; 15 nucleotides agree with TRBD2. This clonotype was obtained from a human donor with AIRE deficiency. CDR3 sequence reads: CAISRTSGGAADTQYF. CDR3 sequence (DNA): TGTGCCATCAGCCGGACTAGCGGGGGGGCCGCAGATACGCAGTATTTT.